The 15 T cell receptor beta chains below were found in one sample sequenced in a study of OX40 agonist ivuxolimab in advanced cancers. Clones were read by immunoSEQ multiplex PCR, and TCRdb kept only the in-frame ones, dropping some. Here the sample spans approximately 91,000 clones, around nine tenths being singletons. Sequences were derived from CD4+ or CD8+ T cells sorted from blood, sampled in a trial of the OX40 agonist ivuxolimab. All receptors come from an adult with an advanced solid tumor such as melanoma, head and neck, liver or kidney cancer.

The J gene is TRBJ2-1, the V gene TRBV10-3, with unresolved D. This CDR3 is 14 amino acids long. Per germline, CDR1 ENHRY and CDR2 SYGVKD. Trimming stripped 4 bases from V and 6 bases from J, with 13 bases between. As DNA, the CDR3 is TGTGCCATCAGTGGGCTAGATGGGGTCAATGAGCAGTTCTTC. Translating gives CAISGLDGVNEQFF.

CDR3 sequence reads: CASSPTTSGGALGGELFF. The DNA for the CDR3 is TGTGCCAGCAGCCCCACTACTAGCGGGGGGGCTCTCGGCGGGGAGCTGTTTTTT. This rearrangement joins TRBV5-6 to TRBJ2-2; 13 positions agree with TRBD2. Per germline, CDR1 SGHDT and CDR2 YYEEEE. This CDR3 region has 18 residues. J lost 7 bases, V lost 4 bases, and 13 bases had no gene match.

The chain combines TRBV10-2 with TRBJ2-1; 12 bases fit TRBD2. Germline V lookup: CDR1 WSHSY, CDR2 SAAADI. The length of the CDR3 is 20 residues. Unmatched junction bases numbered 25, after V lost 8 bases and J lost 8 bases. The CDR3 is CASSSPSGGAVGPFMDEQFF. The DNA for the CDR3 is TGCGCCAGCTCAAGCCCTAGCGGGGGGGCCGTTGGACCCTTTATGGATGAGCAGTTCTTC.

In nucleotides, the CDR3 is TGTGCCAGCAGCTTAGACTCCTCAGGGTATAATGAAAAACTGTTTTTT. The encoded protein is CASSLDSSGYNEKLFF. The V gene is TRBV11-2, the J gene TRBJ1-4; tentatively, D is TRBD1 (5 bases). With 0 bases removed from V and 4 bases from J, the gap between germline ends came to 12 bases. Germline CDR1 is SGHAT and CDR2 is FQNNGV. This CDR3 is built from 16 residues.

The chain employs TRBV7-3 and TRBJ1-1, with D possibly TRBD1 on 5 matching bases. The CDR3 has 15 residues. With 2 bases removed from V and 1 base from J, the gap between germline ends came to 11 bases. Germline V gives CDR1 SGHTA, CDR2 FQGTGA. The CDR3 coding sequence is TGTGCCAGCAGCTTAGTCGACAGACAGAACACTGAAGCTTTCTTT. This sequence encodes CASSLVDRQNTEAFF.

The J gene is TRBJ1-6, the V gene TRBV7-9; weak D call: TRBD1 (5 bases). Germline V lookup: CDR1 SEHNR, CDR2 FQNEAQ (reference sequence). This CDR3 contains 12 residues. The ends were cut back, 6 bases at V and 16 bases at J, with 16 bases in the middle. CDR3 DNA: TGTGCCAGCAGATCCGGGGCGGGGAGTCTCCACTTT. Translated, it gives CASRSGAGSLHF.

The chain joins TRBV18 to TRBJ1-4; D is uncertain. CDR1 and CDR2 from the germline V gene are KGHSH and LQKENI. V lost 0 bases, J lost 0 bases, and 5 bases lay in between. The CDR3 contains 15 residues. CDR3 sequence (DNA): TGTGCCAGCTCACCACCGGGAGCAACTAATGAAAAACTGTTTTTT. Residues: CASSPPGATNEKLFF. Supplemented by reference TRBV18 and TRBJ1-4, the full variable domain reads NAGVMQNPRHLVRRRGQEARLRCSPMKGHSHVYWYRQLPEEGLKFMVYLQKENIIDESGMPKERFSAEFPKEGPSILRIQQVVRGDSAAYFCASSPPGATNEKLFFGSGTQLSVL.

V gene TRBV27 combines with J gene TRBJ2-6; D uncertain. V gave up 3 bases and J gave up 0 bases, with 9 bases separating them. CDR3 length: 16 amino acids. CDR1 is MNHEY and CDR2 is SMNVEV in the germline V gene (reference sequence). CDR3 protein: CASSLGRISGANVLTF. The CDR3 DNA reads TGTGCCAGCAGTTTGGGCAGAATCTCTGGGGCCAACGTCCTGACTTTC.

This rearrangement joins TRBV15 to TRBJ1-5; no reliable D call. Germline lookup yields CDR1 LNHNV and CDR2 YYDKDF (reference sequence). This CDR3 spans 14 amino acids. Trimming took 2 bases from V and 6 from J, leaving 11 bases between them. The CDR3 reads CATSRQRVGQPQHF. CDR3 coding DNA: TGTGCCACCAGCAGACAAAGGGTGGGTCAGCCCCAGCATTTT.

The V and J genes are TRBV5-6 and TRBJ1-2; D might be TRBD1 (5 bases). V lost 4 bases and J lost 7, with 17 bases in between. This CDR3 spans 14 amino acids. Germline V gene sequence: CDR1 SGHDT, CDR2 YYEEEE. Here the CDR3 reads CASSPRPGLSGYTF. The CDR3 DNA is TGTGCCAGCAGCCCCAGACCGGGACTAAGTGGCTACACCTTC.

V and J are TRBV18 and TRBJ1-2, with 7 bases identical to TRBD1. Germline V gene data show CDR1 as KGHSH and CDR2 as LQKENI. Trimming cost V 6 bases and J 8 bases; bases outside gene matches: 6. This CDR3 spans 12 amino acids. In nucleotides, the CDR3 is TGTGCCAGCTCCAATGACAGGGACGGCTACACCTTC. Translated: CASSNDRDGYTF.

V gene TRBV5-5 combines with J gene TRBJ1-6, with a weak D call TRBD1 (5 bases). V was shortened by 0 bases and J by 10 bases, with 17 bases between the two germline ends. The CDR3 covers 16 residues. Germline V lookup: CDR1 SGHKS, CDR2 YYEKEE (reference sequence). The CDR3 sequence is CASSLVQGMNWSPLHF. For the CDR3, the DNA is TGTGCCAGCAGCTTGGTGCAGGGCATGAATTGGTCACCCCTCCACTTT.

V usage is TRBV18 and J usage is TRBJ2-6; unclear D gene. This CDR3 has 17 residues. Germline V CDR1 and CDR2: KGHSH, LQKENI. Trimming removed 0 bases from V and 0 bases from J, with 9 bases in between. The CDR3 coding sequence is TGTGCCAGCTCACCACCCGGCAGCCACTCTGGGGCCAACGTCCTGACTTTC. It specifies CASSPPGSHSGANVLTF.

This chain connects TRBV11-2 to TRBJ2-7; D possibly matches TRBD1 or TRBD2 (5 bases each). CDR1 and CDR2 from the germline V gene are SGHAT and FQNNGV. The CDR3 extends over 16 amino acids. V lost 0 bases and J 4 bases, leaving 16 bases between the germline ends. CDR3 residues: CASSLDDSLASYEQYF. The CDR3 bases are TGTGCCAGCAGCTTAGATGACAGTCTAGCTAGTTACGAGCAGTACTTC.

J is TRBJ1-2 and V is TRBV2; no clear D gene. The V gene's germline CDR1 is SNHLY and CDR2 FYNNEI. The V end was cut by 2 bases, the J end by 4 bases, with 5 bases between. The CDR3 has 12 residues. In nucleotides, the CDR3 is TGTGCCAGCAGTGAACGTGGCTATGGCTACACCTTC. It codes for CASSERGYGYTF.